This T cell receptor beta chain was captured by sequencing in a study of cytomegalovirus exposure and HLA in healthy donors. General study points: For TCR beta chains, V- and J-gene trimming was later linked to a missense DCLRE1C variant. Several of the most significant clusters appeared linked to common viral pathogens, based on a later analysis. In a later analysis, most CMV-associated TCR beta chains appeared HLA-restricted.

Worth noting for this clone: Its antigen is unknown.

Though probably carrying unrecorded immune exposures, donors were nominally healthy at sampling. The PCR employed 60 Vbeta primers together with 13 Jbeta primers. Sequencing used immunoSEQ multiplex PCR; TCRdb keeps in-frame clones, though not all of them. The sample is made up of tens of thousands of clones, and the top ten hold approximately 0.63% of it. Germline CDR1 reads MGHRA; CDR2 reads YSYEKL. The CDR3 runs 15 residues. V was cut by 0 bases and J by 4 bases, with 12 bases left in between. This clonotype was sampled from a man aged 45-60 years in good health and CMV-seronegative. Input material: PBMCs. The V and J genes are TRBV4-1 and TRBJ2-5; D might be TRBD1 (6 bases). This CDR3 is CASSQDRGRGETQYF. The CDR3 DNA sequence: TGCGCCAGCAGCCAAGATCGAGGCAGGGGAGAGACCCAGTACTTC.